The sequence of this T cell receptor (beta chain) was determined in a study of tumor-infiltrating lymphocytes in primary liver carcinoma. Whole-study context: Maximum tumor diameters ranged from roughly 4 to 11 cm, stage T1-T3 N0M0.

Study-level results: Tumors carried a top-250-clone fraction significantly exceeding that of blood (p = 0.039). Tumor-adjacent and tumor-blood pairs displayed less overlap than did pairs of tumor regions. Representation across all five tumor regions was limited to only about 7.5-24% of top clones.

Points on this clonotype: The antigen is undetermined. The conserved final phenylalanine or tryptophan is absent from the CDR3, which likely points to a read error. No DNA is shown, since the ends of the CDR3 on it are uncertain; the CDR3 is the one TCRdb lists.

Germline V gene data show CDR1 as MNHEY and CDR2 as SVGAGI. Ends included, the CDR3 has 15 residues. TCR beta cDNA came from roughly 0.45 ug total RNA, primed with a constant-region primer. Generation of the TCR beta libraries relied on three nested multiplex PCR rounds using slightly modified ARM-PCR. Each of the first two PCR rounds ran roughly 9 cycles with TRBV1-TRBV30 forward and C-beta reverse primers. TCRdb itself ran the multiplex PCR reads through MiXCR, one entry per CDR3 protein. The data hold some 20,000 distinct CDR3 sequences, with 60% to 80% observed a single time. Co-extraction of both nucleic acids (RNA and DNA) used roughly 19-33 mg of unsorted bulk tissue.

The rearrangement joins TRBV6-5 to TRBJ2-1; TRBD2 reflects the table's D call only, with no check against the DNA. This sequence was found in a woman aged 25 to 39 with primary liver carcinoma and hepatitis B virus infection. The sequenced sample consisted of liver tumor tissue from sampling region 4. As to subset: tumor region T4, right-lateral pole. CDR3 protein: CASRWTSVSYNEQLL.